This record looks at one TCR beta chain sequence and its context. The data stem from a study of technical replicates of blood from a handful of donors. Libraries were prepared by immunoSEQ multiplex PCR; TCRdb keeps only in-frame clonotypes and omits some of them. The profile shows 85,000 to 100,000 clones, about 94% of them singletons. Germline V gene data show CDR1 as SQVTM and CDR2 as ANQGSEA. Trimming stripped 4 bases from V and 4 bases from J, with 14 bases between. The CDR3 covers 13 residues. The sample was T cells isolated from PBMCs. The chain links TRBV29-1 to TRBJ2-7; TRBD2 is a possible D gene (5 bases). The receptor comes from a human donor in good health. CDR3 amino acids: CSVVFGVRYEQYF. CDR3 DNA: TGCAGCGTTGTGTTCGGGGTGAGGTACGAGCAGTACTTC.